The 26 T cell receptor beta chains below were found in one sample sequenced in a study of shared clonotypes between healthy human individuals. Libraries were prepared by immunoSEQ multiplex PCR; TCRdb keeps only in-frame clonotypes and omits some of them. The data contain millions of clones, 90% to 95% of them singletons. The sequencing input was naive CD4+ T cells from PBMCs. Stated subset: CD45RA+ positively selected. The receptors derive from a man between 18 and 35 years old in good health. Some clones in this sample may be carry-over from other donors' samples.

The V and J genes are TRBV27 and TRBJ2-7; 9 nucleotides line up with TRBD2. This CDR3 spans 16 amino acids. Germline V gene sequence: CDR1 MNHEY, CDR2 SMNVEV (reference sequence). V lost 6 bases and J lost 0; bases outside the gene matches: 9. CDR3 DNA: TGTGCCAGCAGCCGCGGGGGGGGCCTTAGCTCCTACGAGCAGTACTTC. This translates into CASSRGGGLSSYEQYF.

V usage is TRBV28 and J usage is TRBJ2-7; no reliable D call. CDR1 is MDHEN, CDR2 SYDVKM, per germline. The CDR3 is 14 residues long. Trimming removed 5 bases from V and 2 bases from J, with 13 bases in between. CDR3: CASSPLGGTYEQYF. Here the CDR3 DNA reads TGTGCCAGCAGTCCCCTGGGCGGAACCTACGAGCAGTACTTC.

The chain's CDR3 is CSALGTVTDTQYF. Written as DNA, the CDR3 is TGCAGCGCCCTTGGGACAGTCACAGATACGCAGTATTTT. The chain uses TRBV29-1 and TRBJ2-3; 7 bases map to TRBD1. V dropped 7 bases and J dropped 2; count of bases not matched to a gene: 6. This CDR3 has 13 residues. CDR1 is SQVTM and CDR2 is ANQGSEA in the germline V gene.

The genes are TRBV4-1 and TRBJ2-2; TRBD2 matches 8 bases. The germline CDR1 and CDR2 sequences are MGHRA and YSYEKL. CDR3 length equals 19 residues. J gave up 2 bases and V 3 bases, and 14 bases lay outside the gene matches. DNA of the CDR3: TGCGCCAGCAGCCATAGGTCGGCGGGGGGCGGAATAAACACCGGGGAGCTGTTTTTT. Protein: CASSHRSAGGGINTGELFF.

The chain is built from TRBV5-4 and TRBJ2-7; 10 bases fit TRBD2. The trim removed 0 bases at V and 3 bases at J, leaving 3 bases unmatched. Looked up from germline, CDR1 is SGHNT and CDR2 is YYREEE (reference sequence). The length of the CDR3 is 15 residues. The CDR3 spells CASSLASGSVYEQYF. CDR3 DNA: TGTGCCAGCAGCTTGGCTAGCGGGAGTGTCTACGAGCAGTACTTC.

The rearrangement links TRBV18 to TRBJ2-7; D may be TRBD2 (5 bases). The CDR3 runs to 14 residues. From germline, CDR1 is KGHSH and CDR2 LQKENI. V was cut by 3 bases and J by 3 bases, with 12 bases left in between. CDR3 sequence reads: CASSPEAGYYEQYF. CDR3 nucleotide sequence: TGTGCCAGCTCACCGGAGGCCGGCTACTACGAGCAGTACTTC.

The chain links TRBV11-1 to TRBJ2-1, with D uncertain. The CDR3 spans 15 residues. Germline V gene lookup returns CDR1 SGHAT and CDR2 FQDESV (reference sequence). Trimming cost V 1 base and J 4 bases, with 11 bases left between them. Here the CDR3 DNA reads TGTGCCAGCAGCTTAGTCGTTCGTGGGTACAATGAGCAGTTCTTC. Encoded protein: CASSLVVRGYNEQFF.

The chain employs TRBV10-1 and TRBJ2-1; TRBD2 aligns across 13 bases. Germline CDR1 WNHNN, CDR2 SYGVQD (reference sequence). The CDR3 loop spans 15 amino acids. The junction had 7 bases not matched to a gene; V was cut back by 6 bases and J by 8 bases. The CDR3: CASSGLAGAGYEQFF. The CDR3 nucleotides read TGCGCCAGCAGCGGACTAGCGGGGGCCGGGTATGAGCAGTTCTTC.

V and J are TRBV10-3 and TRBJ2-5, with 7 positions matching TRBD1. This CDR3 contains 14 residues. The J segment lost 2 bases and the V segment lost 5 bases, leaving 5 bases of the junction unmatched. Germline CDR1 is ENHRY and CDR2 is SYGVKD. The CDR3 protein is CAISPSGQQETQYF. The CDR3 DNA reads TGTGCCATCAGTCCATCGGGACAGCAAGAGACCCAGTACTTC.

The chain combines TRBV2 with TRBJ2-7; D might be TRBD2 (5 bases). Per germline, CDR1 SNHLY and CDR2 FYNNEI. The V gene lost 7 bases and the J gene lost 4 bases, with 11 bases spanning the gap. CDR3 length: 12 residues. The CDR3 is CASKTSGYEQYF. The CDR3 bases are TGTGCCAGCAAAACGAGCGGATACGAGCAGTACTTC. Drawing the rest from reference TRBV2 and TRBJ2-7, the complete variable domain is EPEVTQTPSHQVTQMGQEVILRCVPISNHLYFYWYRQILGQKVEFLVSFYNNEISEKSEIFDDQFSVERPDGSNFTLKIRSTKLEDSAMYFCASKTSGYEQYFGPGTRLTVT.

The J gene is TRBJ2-4, the V gene TRBV2, with TRBD1 identical over 8 bases. The length of the CDR3 is 14 residues. The V and J ends lost 6 bases and 3 bases, in that order; junction bases with no gene match: 4. Germline loops: CDR1 SNHLY, CDR2 FYNNEI. The CDR3: CASRGGTGKNIQYF. CDR3 DNA sequence: TGTGCCAGCAGGGGTGGGACAGGCAAAAACATTCAGTACTTC.

This chain connects TRBV5-4 to TRBJ2-2, with TRBD2 matching over 8 bases. The CDR3 consists of 13 residues. J lost 7 bases, V lost 6 bases, and 5 bases had no gene match. The germline V gene encodes CDR1 SGHNT and CDR2 YYREEE (reference sequence). CDR3 DNA: TGTGCCAGCACGCTAGCGGGTATCGGGGAGCTGTTTTTT. Protein sequence: CASTLAGIGELFF.

The V call is TRBV28, the J call TRBJ1-5; D ambiguous. V shed 6 bases and J shed 7 bases, with 16 bases lying between them. The length of the CDR3 is 14 residues. Germline V gene lookup returns CDR1 MDHEN and CDR2 SYDVKM. DNA of the CDR3: TGTGCCAGCAGCCCTTGGACGGGCCGGCAGCCCCAGCATTTT. As protein: CASSPWTGRQPQHF.

This clone was seen a few times. The V gene is TRBV6-5, the J gene TRBJ1-2; D is unclear. Germline values: CDR1 MNHEY, CDR2 SVGAGI. This CDR3 spans 13 amino acids. Trimming pared 8 bases from V and 3 bases from J, leaving 13 bases between. The CDR3 spells CASYRVGDYGYTF. As DNA, the CDR3 is TGTGCCAGCTATAGGGTTGGGGACTATGGCTACACCTTC.

The V gene is TRBV18, the J gene TRBJ2-5; D not certain. CDR3 length: 15 amino acids. Germline V gives CDR1 KGHSH, CDR2 LQKENI. Deletions cut 3 bases from V and 5 bases from J, with 16 bases between. CDR3 nucleotides: TGTGCCAGCTCACCTCTCCTATTGCGTGGGGAGACCCAGTACTTC. Residues: CASSPLLLRGETQYF.

This chain connects TRBV7-9 to TRBJ2-7, with 12 bases identical to TRBD2. J gave up 0 bases and V 5 bases, and 8 bases lay outside the gene matches. Germline V gives CDR1 SEHNR, CDR2 FQNEAQ (reference sequence). The CDR3 totals 17 residues. This CDR3 is CASSPRGTSGRSYEQYF. As DNA, the CDR3 is TGTGCCAGCAGCCCACGAGGGACTAGCGGGCGCTCCTACGAGCAGTACTTC.

The rearrangement links TRBV5-4 to TRBJ2-6, with a weak D call TRBD1 (5 bases). This CDR3 contains 16 residues. V lost 4 bases and J lost 1, with 12 bases in between. CDR1 is SGHNT, CDR2 YYREEE, per germline (reference sequence). CDR3 coding DNA: TGTGCCAGCAGCCCGACAACAGGATCTGGGGCCAACGTCCTGACTTTC. Protein: CASSPTTGSGANVLTF.

The chain links TRBV28 to TRBJ1-2, with D possibly TRBD1 on 5 matching bases. The CDR3 loop spans 14 amino acids. The V end lost 5 bases, the J end lost 5 bases, and 15 bases lay between the germline ends. CDR1 and CDR2 from the germline V gene are MDHEN and SYDVKM. The CDR3 DNA is TGTGCCAGCAGTACCGACAGACAAATTTATGGCTACACCTTC. It encodes CASSTDRQIYGYTF.

J is TRBJ1-3 and V is TRBV19; D gene uncertain. Germline-derived CDR1 and CDR2 are LNHDA and SQIVND (reference sequence). This CDR3 region has 12 residues. Deletions cut 10 bases from V and 4 bases from J, with 11 bases between. The CDR3 protein is CATTTNGNTIYF. CDR3 nucleotide sequence: TGTGCCACCACGACAAACGGAAACACCATATATTTT.

This clone has just a few counts. The chain has TRBV5-1 and TRBJ1-1; TRBD1 agrees at 9 bases. The J segment lost 7 bases and the V segment lost 6 bases, leaving 10 bases of the junction unmatched. The CDR3 contains 14 residues. Germline V gene sequence: CDR1 SGHRS, CDR2 YFSETQ. The CDR3, as DNA: TGCGCCAGCACCGCGGACAGGGGAAGGGGTGAAGCTTTCTTT. Translated: CASTADRGRGEAFF.

The chain joins TRBV7-9 to TRBJ2-1; tentative D call: TRBD1 (7 bases). CDR3 length equals 16 residues. V lost 5 bases to trimming and J lost 9 bases, with 23 bases between them. Germline CDR1 SEHNR, CDR2 FQNEAQ (reference sequence). The DNA of the CDR3 is TGTGCCAGCAGCCCCCGGTCGACAGGGACTCAGGGTGAGCAGTTCTTC. Its translation: CASSPRSTGTQGEQFF.

This chain links TRBV9 with TRBJ2-5, with 15 bases matching TRBD2. This CDR3 has 16 residues. Germline trimming cut 4 bases from V and 4 bases from J; bases unmatched to any gene: 5. Germline V gene sequence: CDR1 SGDLS, CDR2 YYNGEE. CDR3 amino acids: CASSTLGLAGGETQYF. The CDR3 DNA reads TGTGCCAGCAGCACCCTGGGACTAGCGGGAGGAGAGACCCAGTACTTC.

The V and J genes are TRBV7-6 and TRBJ2-7, with 8 bases that match TRBD1. Germline V gene sequence: CDR1 SGHVS, CDR2 FNYEAQ. CDR3 length: 16 residues. V lost 5 bases, J lost 3 bases, and 12 bases stayed unmatched. CDR3 in amino acids: CASSRSGQGVGYEQYF. The CDR3, as DNA: TGTGCCAGCAGCCGATCCGGACAGGGTGTAGGCTACGAGCAGTACTTC.

The V and J genes are TRBV7-2 and TRBJ2-7; D call uncertain. Germline V gene data show CDR1 as SGHTA and CDR2 as FQGNSA. This CDR3 region has 14 residues. V was trimmed by 4 bases and J by 0 bases, leaving 10 bases between them. The CDR3 DNA is TGTGCCAGCAGCTCCACCGGCAACTCCTACGAGCAGTACTTC. It yields the protein CASSSTGNSYEQYF. The whole variable domain, filled in from reference TRBV7-2 and TRBJ2-7, reads GAGVSQSPSNKVTEKGKDVELRCDPISGHTALYWYRQSLGQGLEFLIYFQGNSAPDKSGLPSDRFSAERTGGSVSTLTIQRTQQEDSAVYLCASSSTGNSYEQYFGPGTRLTVT.

This clone was detected only a few times. V and J are TRBV11-2 and TRBJ2-7; D call uncertain. The CDR3 is 14 amino acids. Germline lookup yields CDR1 SGHAT and CDR2 FQNNGV. The V end was cut by 7 bases, the J end by 0 bases, with 13 bases between. The CDR3 sequence: CASTSFLLSYEQYF. The CDR3 region has the DNA TGTGCCAGCACCTCCTTCCTTCTCTCCTACGAGCAGTACTTC.

The chain has TRBV7-2 and TRBJ2-7; TRBD1 aligns across 8 bases. V trimming: 1 base; J trimming: 6 bases; junction bases outside the gene matches: 8. The germline V gene encodes CDR1 SGHTA and CDR2 FQGNSA. The CDR3 is 15 amino acids. The CDR3 reads CASSLVRGREAEQYF. CDR3 DNA: TGTGCCAGCAGCTTAGTCAGGGGGCGCGAAGCCGAGCAGTACTTC. The whole variable domain, filled in from reference TRBV7-2 and TRBJ2-7, reads GAGVSQSPSNKVTEKGKDVELRCDPISGHTALYWYRQSLGQGLEFLIYFQGNSAPDKSGLPSDRFSAERTGGSVSTLTIQRTQQEDSAVYLCASSLVRGREAEQYFGPGTRLTVT.